Below are 5 T cell receptor beta chains sequenced from a single sample in a study of blood T cell repertoires in COVID-19. Only in-frame clones appear in the TCRdb table, and some are missing; sequencing was by immunoSEQ multiplex PCR. The sample consists of 250,000 to 300,000 clones, approximately 85% of them appearing once. The sequencing input was PBMCs or T cells enriched from blood (not recorded which). The receptors shown here come from a woman aged 45 to 65 who had recovered from COVID-19.

This clone was picked up a small number of times. V is TRBV19 and J is TRBJ2-5; 10 bases map to TRBD1. CDR3 size: 15 residues. V trimming: 4 bases; J trimming: 5 bases; junction bases outside the gene matches: 7. Germline CDR1 is LNHDA and CDR2 is SQIVND (reference sequence). CDR3 DNA sequence: TGTGCCAGTAGTAACCGGGACAGGGGTAGTGAGACCCAGTACTTC. Residues: CASSNRDRGSETQYF.

J is TRBJ2-3 and V is TRBV29-1, with 12 bases identical to TRBD2. Germline trimming cut 6 bases from V and 4 bases from J; bases unmatched to any gene: 5. Germline values: CDR1 SQVTM, CDR2 ANQGSEA. The CDR3 loop spans 14 amino acids. The CDR3 sequence is CSVRLAGVADTQYF. The CDR3 coding sequence is TGCAGCGTAAGACTAGCGGGAGTGGCAGATACGCAGTATTTT.

The genes are TRBV18 and TRBJ2-1; 7 nucleotides match TRBD1. The junction had 6 bases not matched to a gene; V was cut back by 2 bases and J by 5 bases. CDR3 length equals 15 residues. Germline values: CDR1 KGHSH, CDR2 LQKENI. CDR3 nucleotides: TGTGCCAGCTCACCAAGATTACAGGGGAACAATGAGCAGTTCTTC. Its protein is CASSPRLQGNNEQFF. Drawing the rest from reference TRBV18 and TRBJ2-1, the complete variable domain is NAGVMQNPRHLVRRRGQEARLRCSPMKGHSHVYWYRQLPEEGLKFMVYLQKENIIDESGMPKERFSAEFPKEGPSILRIQQVVRGDSAAYFCASSPRLQGNNEQFFGPGTRLTVL.

The CDR3 DNA follows: TGTGCCAGCAGTTTGCCGGGACTAGCGGGAATCGGGTACGGTGAGCAGTACTTC. Translation: CASSLPGLAGIGYGEQYF. The chain links TRBV28 to TRBJ2-7, with TRBD2 matching 13 bases. Trimming cost V 3 bases and J 7 bases; bases outside gene matches: 15. The CDR3 has 18 residues. Germline assignment: CDR1 MDHEN and CDR2 SYDVKM.

The chain has TRBV6-5 and TRBJ1-5; possibly TRBD1 for D (5 bases). The CDR3 extends over 14 amino acids. V was cut by 6 bases and J by 2 bases, with 11 bases left in between. Germline V gene sequence: CDR1 MNHEY, CDR2 SVGAGI. The CDR3 DNA sequence: TGTGCCAGCAGCGGGGGGATTGGCAATCAGCCCCAGCATTTT. This encodes CASSGGIGNQPQHF.